Below are 5 T cell receptor beta chains sequenced from a single sample in a study of blood T cell repertoires in COVID-19 (dated by TCRdb to the early 2020s). Receptor amplification or capture employed the immunoSEQ multiplex PCR assay. Held by TCRdb, this immuneACCESS table contains in-frame sequences only and omits some clones. Under half of the omission traces to an unresolved V gene where checked; the cause of the rest is unknown. The sample table lists nearly 250,000 clones, about 90% of them with a count of one. The ten largest clones add up to about 0.95% of the sample. Source material: PBMCs or T cells enriched from blood (not recorded which). These receptor sequences come from a man aged 50 to 59 who had been exposed to COVID-19.

This clone came up once. The chain recombines TRBV19 with TRBJ1-1; D is unclear. The germline gives CDR1 LNHDA, CDR2 SQIVND (reference sequence). The CDR3 loop spans 14 amino acids. Trimming took 1 base from V and 1 from J, leaving 7 bases between them. The CDR3 DNA sequence: TGTGCCAGTAGTATAGTTTTCAGGAACACTGAAGCTTTCTTT. Its protein product is CASSIVFRNTEAFF.

The J gene is TRBJ1-4, the V gene TRBV5-1; TRBD1 aligns across 9 bases. V trimming: 0 bases; J trimming: 5 bases; junction bases outside the gene matches: 2. CDR1 and CDR2 (germline): SGHRS, YFSETQ. CDR3 length: 15 amino acids. CDR3 loop: CASSLGGTGNEKLFF. The CDR3 DNA is TGCGCCAGCAGCTTGGGGGGGACAGGGAATGAAAAACTGTTTTTT.

This clone appeared a single time. This chain connects TRBV19 to TRBJ1-3; maybe TRBD1 (5 bases). Per the germline V gene, CDR1 is LNHDA and CDR2 is SQIVND (reference sequence). Trimming removed 3 bases from V and 0 bases from J, with 9 bases in between. The CDR3 totals 15 residues. For the CDR3, the DNA is TGTGCCAGTAGTATCGACAGAATCTCTGGAAACACCATATATTTT. Protein: CASSIDRISGNTIYF.

CDR3 region: CASNPGTGGQFSSNEQFF. The CDR3 DNA reads as TGTGCCAGCAACCCCGGGACAGGGGGCCAATTCTCCTCTAATGAGCAGTTCTTC. The V gene is TRBV11-2, the J gene TRBJ2-1; 12 bases are shared with TRBD1. Germline V gene lookup returns CDR1 SGHAT and CDR2 FQNNGV. V shed 7 bases, J shed 7 bases, and the junction held 17 bases outside the gene matches. There are 18 residues in the CDR3. Together with reference TRBV11-2 and TRBJ2-1, the CDR3 gives the full variable domain: EAGVAQSPRYKIIEKRQSVAFWCNPISGHATLYWYQQILGQGPKLLIQFQNNGVVDDSQLPKDRFSAERLKGVDSTLKIQPAKLEDSAVYLCASNPGTGGQFSSNEQFFGPGTRLTVL.

V is TRBV5-1 and J is TRBJ2-7, with D maybe TRBD2 (5 bases). CDR1 is SGHRS, CDR2 YFSETQ, per germline. V lost 5 bases and J 0 bases, leaving 15 bases between the germline ends. This CDR3 is built from 15 residues. The CDR3 sequence: CASSTGPEGSYEQYV. The CDR3 DNA is TGCGCCAGCAGTACCGGGCCCGAGGGCTCCTACGAGCAGTACGTC.